This TCR beta chain derives from a study of T cell responses to AZD1222 COVID-19 vaccine. The CDR3 consists of 13 residues. V lost 4 bases and J 2 bases, leaving 10 bases between the germline ends. The germline V gene encodes CDR1 SGHDT and CDR2 YYEEEE. Libraries were prepared by immunoSEQ multiplex PCR; TCRdb keeps only in-frame clonotypes and omits some of them. This sample yields tens of thousands of clones, of which around 85% are seen a single time; roughly 21% belongs to the top ten. The source material was peripheral blood, sampled on day 0 of AZD1222 vaccination. The TCR comes from an adult in good health. This chain uses TRBV5-6 with TRBJ2-7, with D tentatively TRBD1 (5 bases). The CDR3 loop reads CASSLGVPYEQYF. The CDR3 coding sequence is TGTGCCAGCAGCCTAGGGGTCCCCTACGAGCAGTACTTC. Full variable domain (remainder filled in from reference TRBV5-6 and TRBJ2-7): DAGVTQSPTHLIKTRGQQVTLRCSPKSGHDTVSWYQQALGQGPQFIFQYYEEEERQRGNFPDRFSGHQFPNYSSELNVNALLLGDSALYLCASSLGVPYEQYFGPGTRLTVT.